The sequence of this TCR beta chain was determined in a study of T cell responses to AZD1222 COVID-19 vaccine. At the level of the study: Recipients boosted at about 4 weeks or about 12 weeks are pooled.

With 2 bases removed from V and 4 bases from J, the gap between germline ends came to 9 bases. CDR1 and CDR2 (germline): SGHDT, YYEEEE. The CDR3 is 14 residues long. Clones were read by immunoSEQ multiplex PCR, and TCRdb kept only the in-frame ones, dropping some. The sample carries roughly 100,000 clones, 80% to 90% recorded once. The study, taken as a whole, reports: Spike as a whole was targeted by vaccine-associated CD4 TCRs, dominant at 160-218 and 743-854. Researchers took repertoire samples only after the peak T cell response had come. Donors, mostly white British, included more females; clonal diversity was possibly underestimated.

In the case of this clone: What it binds is unknown.

Sequenced material: peripheral blood, taken on day 0 of AZD1222 vaccination. The rearrangement joins TRBV5-6 to TRBJ1-4; D is unresolved. This receptor was obtained from an adult in good health. The DNA of the CDR3 is TGTGCCAGCAGCTTTTTGGGAGATAATGAAAAACTGTTTTTT. It yields the protein CASSFLGDNEKLFF.